Listed below are T cell receptor beta chains from one sample, sequenced in a study of blood T cell repertoires in COVID-19. Profiling relied on immunoSEQ multiplex PCR, and the TCRdb table lists in-frame clones only, not all of them. Of some 150,000 clones detected, roughly 83% appear once; the ten largest clones hold approximately 9.1%. Material for sequencing was PBMCs or T cells enriched from blood (not recorded which). The receptors were gathered from a man aged 45-65 years who had recovered from COVID-19. CDR3s include the opening cysteine and the closing phenylalanine or tryptophan. The D gene is left open where the match is weak. Clone sizes are given selectively: once, few, many, or a class where the clone is expanded.

j_gene: TRBJ1-2
d_gene: TRBD1
v_gene: TRBV7-6
abundance: -
CDR3aa: CASSLQGGLYGYTF
CDR3nt: TGTGCCAGCAGCTTACAGGGGGGCCTCTATGGCTACACCTTC

j_gene: TRBJ1-5
d_gene: -
v_gene: TRBV3-1/TRBV3-2
abundance: -
CDR3aa: CASSLQGQPQHF
CDR3nt: TGTGCCAGCAGCTTACAGGGACAGCCCCAGCATTTT

j_gene: TRBJ2-3
d_gene: -
v_gene: TRBV20-1
abundance: few
CDR3aa: CSASQSTDTQYF
CDR3nt: TGCAGTGCTAGTCAGAGCACAGATACGCAGTATTTT

j_gene: TRBJ1-2
d_gene: TRBD1
v_gene: TRBV9
abundance: few
CDR3aa: CASSVRGQAYGYTF
CDR3nt: TGTGCCAGCAGCGTGAGGGGGCAGGCCTATGGCTACACCTTC

j_gene: TRBJ2-7
d_gene: TRBD2
v_gene: TRBV28
abundance: -
CDR3aa: CASSSFRTSAF
CDR3nt: TGTGCCAGCAGCTCCTTTAGAACTAGCGCCTTC

j_gene: TRBJ2-7
d_gene: TRBD1
v_gene: TRBV4-1
abundance: few
CDR3aa: CASRAGTGGINEQYF
CDR3nt: TGCGCCAGCAGAGCCGGGACAGGGGGGATCAACGAGCAGTACTTC

j_gene: TRBJ1-2
d_gene: TRBD1
v_gene: TRBV2
abundance: -
CDR3aa: CASSGGPGGYGYTF
CDR3nt: TGTGCCAGCAGTGGGGGTCCAGGGGGCTATGGCTACACCTTC

j_gene: TRBJ1-6
d_gene: TRBD1
v_gene: TRBV5-6
abundance: -
CDR3aa: CASSKTGTGNSPLHF
CDR3nt: TGTGCCAGCAGCAAAACCGGGACAGGTAACTCACCCCTCCACTTT

j_gene: TRBJ2-7
d_gene: -
v_gene: TRBV5-1
abundance: -
CDR3aa: CASSLGRAYEQYF
CDR3nt: TGCGCCAGCAGCTTGGGGCGGGCCTACGAGCAGTACTTC

j_gene: TRBJ2-7
d_gene: TRBD1
v_gene: TRBV7-2
abundance: few
CDR3aa: CASSLGQLSYEQYF
CDR3nt: TGTGCCAGCAGCCTGGGACAGCTCTCCTACGAGCAGTACTTC

j_gene: TRBJ2-7
d_gene: -
v_gene: TRBV4-2
abundance: -
CDR3aa: CASSQEQRSYEQYF
CDR3nt: TGTGCCAGCAGCCAAGAGCAGCGTTCCTACGAGCAGTACTTC

j_gene: TRBJ2-5
d_gene: -
v_gene: TRBV15
abundance: -
CDR3aa: CATSTGTWETQYF
CDR3nt: TGTGCCACCAGCACCGGGACATGGGAGACCCAGTACTTC

j_gene: TRBJ1-1
d_gene: -
v_gene: TRBV2
abundance: once
CDR3aa: CASSVRGGAEAFF
CDR3nt: TGTGCCAGCAGTGTCAGGGGCGGCGCTGAAGCTTTCTTT

j_gene: TRBJ2-7
d_gene: -
v_gene: TRBV27
abundance: -
CDR3aa: CASRTQGSKQYF
CDR3nt: TGTGCCAGCAGAACACAGGGATCTAAGCAGTACTTC

j_gene: TRBJ2-1
d_gene: TRBD2
v_gene: TRBV5-8
abundance: -
CDR3aa: CASSPLGGGAGSEQFF
CDR3nt: TGTGCCAGCAGCCCCTTGGGCGGGGGGGCCGGTTCTGAGCAGTTCTTC

j_gene: TRBJ1-3
d_gene: -
v_gene: TRBV27
abundance: -
CDR3aa: CASSGSRSGNTIYF
CDR3nt: TGTGCCAGCAGCGGGTCTCGCTCTGGAAACACCATATATTTT

j_gene: TRBJ2-2
d_gene: -
v_gene: TRBV5-1
abundance: once
CDR3aa: CASSFVGPPGELFF
CDR3nt: TGCGCCAGCAGCTTCGTGGGCCCCCCCGGGGAGCTGTTTTTT

j_gene: TRBJ1-2
d_gene: TRBD1
v_gene: TRBV6-2/TRBV6-3
abundance: -
CDR3aa: CASSYRDSLYYGYTF
CDR3nt: TGTGCCAGCAGTTACCGGGACAGCCTTTACTATGGCTACACCTTC

j_gene: TRBJ1-4
d_gene: -
v_gene: TRBV19
abundance: -
CDR3aa: CASSLTPGGSNEKLFF
CDR3nt: TGTGCCAGTAGTCTCACACCGGGGGGATCTAATGAAAAACTGTTTTTT

j_gene: TRBJ1-1
d_gene: -
v_gene: TRBV20-1
abundance: -
CDR3aa: CSASEGRITEAFF
CDR3nt: TGCAGTGCTAGTGAGGGGAGGATCACTGAAGCTTTCTTT

j_gene: TRBJ2-7
d_gene: -
v_gene: TRBV7-2
abundance: -
CDR3aa: CASSLDVTGPEQYF
CDR3nt: TGTGCCAGCAGCTTAGACGTCACAGGGCCCGAGCAGTACTTC

j_gene: TRBJ2-7
d_gene: -
v_gene: TRBV6-5
abundance: -
CDR3aa: CASSPQVTYEQYF
CDR3nt: TGTGCCAGCAGTCCCCAGGTTACCTACGAGCAGTACTTC

j_gene: TRBJ2-7
d_gene: TRBD1
v_gene: TRBV9
abundance: -
CDR3aa: CASSVILGTGGNEQYF
CDR3nt: TGTGCCAGCAGCGTAATCCTCGGGACAGGGGGCAACGAGCAGTACTTC

j_gene: TRBJ1-2
d_gene: TRBD1
v_gene: TRBV9
abundance: -
CDR3aa: CASSPDRDREPRGYGYTF
CDR3nt: TGTGCCAGCAGCCCGGACCGGGACAGGGAGCCCCGTGGGTATGGCTACACCTTC

j_gene: TRBJ1-5
d_gene: -
v_gene: TRBV6-5
abundance: -
CDR3aa: CASSSTGGAKQPQHF
CDR3nt: TGTGCCAGCAGTTCCACTGGTGGGGCAAAGCAGCCCCAGCATTTT

j_gene: TRBJ1-2
d_gene: -
v_gene: TRBV7-9
abundance: -
CDR3aa: CASSIAGSTYGYTF
CDR3nt: TGTGCCAGCAGCATCGCCGGGAGCACCTATGGCTACACCTTC

j_gene: TRBJ1-3
d_gene: TRBD1
v_gene: TRBV6-5
abundance: few
CDR3aa: CASSRQGAAGNTIYF
CDR3nt: TGTGCCAGCAGTAGACAGGGGGCGGCTGGAAACACCATATATTTT

j_gene: TRBJ1-6
d_gene: -
v_gene: TRBV3-1/TRBV3-2
abundance: few
CDR3aa: CASSQKTGLSAVSPLHF
CDR3nt: TGTGCCAGCAGCCAAAAGACGGGACTTTCAGCAGTCTCACCCCTCCACTTT

j_gene: TRBJ2-7
d_gene: -
v_gene: TRBV27
abundance: -
CDR3aa: CASSLSGGRGSYEQYF
CDR3nt: TGTGCCAGCAGTTTATCTGGGGGCAGGGGCTCCTACGAGCAGTACTTC

j_gene: TRBJ2-3
d_gene: TRBD1
v_gene: TRBV20-1
abundance: -
CDR3aa: CSASSGQGAGDTQYF
CDR3nt: TGCAGTGCTAGTTCGGGACAGGGGGCCGGGGATACGCAGTATTTT

j_gene: TRBJ2-7
d_gene: TRBD1
v_gene: TRBV28
abundance: -
CDR3aa: CASRATGTGGYEQYF
CDR3nt: TGTGCCAGCAGGGCCACCGGGACAGGGGGCTACGAGCAGTACTTC

j_gene: TRBJ1-4
d_gene: -
v_gene: TRBV10-2
abundance: -
CDR3aa: CASSLPRLDRRNEKLFF
CDR3nt: TGCGCCAGCAGCCTTCCTCGACTCGACAGGCGAAATGAAAAACTGTTTTTT

j_gene: TRBJ2-3
d_gene: TRBD2
v_gene: TRBV7-2
abundance: once
CDR3aa: CASEPGGADTQYF
CDR3nt: TGTGCCAGCGAGCCGGGGGGGGCAGATACGCAGTATTTT

j_gene: TRBJ1-1
d_gene: TRBD1
v_gene: TRBV6-5
abundance: -
CDR3aa: CASSRGHEAFF
CDR3nt: TGTGCCAGCAGTAGGGGGCATGAAGCTTTCTTT

j_gene: TRBJ1-6
d_gene: -
v_gene: TRBV12-2
abundance: -
CDR3aa: CASRFTGPENYNSPLHF
CDR3nt: TGTGCAAGTCGCTTTACAGGGCCCGAGAACTATAATTCACCCCTCCACTTT

j_gene: TRBJ2-1
d_gene: TRBD2
v_gene: TRBV19
abundance: -
CDR3aa: CASSIVWGGSYNEQFF
CDR3nt: TGTGCCAGTAGTATAGTCTGGGGGGGGTCCTACAATGAGCAGTTCTTC

j_gene: TRBJ1-2
d_gene: TRBD1
v_gene: TRBV7-2
abundance: -
CDR3aa: CASSPVTGYGYTF
CDR3nt: TGTGCCAGCAGCCCAGTGACAGGGTATGGCTACACCTTC

j_gene: TRBJ1-6
d_gene: TRBD1
v_gene: TRBV7-8
abundance: -
CDR3aa: CASSRRPPGQGNSPLHF
CDR3nt: TGTGCCAGCAGCCGGCGCCCCCCGGGACAGGGGAATTCACCCCTCCACTTT

j_gene: TRBJ2-3
d_gene: TRBD1
v_gene: TRBV4-2
abundance: -
CDR3aa: CASSQTSRDRGTDTQYF
CDR3nt: TGTGCCAGCAGCCAAACCTCCCGGGACAGGGGCACAGATACGCAGTATTTT

j_gene: TRBJ1-3
d_gene: -
v_gene: TRBV10-3
abundance: -
CDR3aa: CAISRGQLGNTIYF
CDR3nt: TGTGCCATCAGTCGTGGACAGCTTGGAAACACCATATATTTT

j_gene: TRBJ2-5
d_gene: -
v_gene: TRBV7-3
abundance: -
CDR3aa: CASSFTVQETQYF
CDR3nt: TGTGCCAGCAGCTTTACGGTTCAAGAGACCCAGTACTTC

j_gene: TRBJ2-5
d_gene: TRBD2
v_gene: TRBV6-2/TRBV6-3
abundance: -
CDR3aa: CASSRSGGAGETQYF
CDR3nt: TGTGCCAGCAGCCGTAGCGGGGGGGCCGGAGAGACCCAGTACTTC

j_gene: TRBJ2-2
d_gene: -
v_gene: TRBV7-2
abundance: -
CDR3aa: CASSSSVTANTGELFF
CDR3nt: TGTGCCAGCAGCTCTAGCGTTACCGCGAACACCGGGGAGCTGTTTTTT

j_gene: TRBJ2-7
d_gene: -
v_gene: TRBV18
abundance: -
CDR3aa: CASSLGTSYEQYF
CDR3nt: TGTGCCAGCTCACTCGGGACAAGCTACGAGCAGTACTTC

j_gene: TRBJ1-6
d_gene: -
v_gene: TRBV18
abundance: -
CDR3aa: CASSLEAYNSPLHF
CDR3nt: TGTGCCAGCTCACTCGAGGCCTATAATTCACCCCTCCACTTT

j_gene: TRBJ2-1
d_gene: TRBD1
v_gene: TRBV5-1
abundance: -
CDR3aa: CASSRGQGVNEQFF
CDR3nt: TGCGCCAGCAGCCGAGGACAGGGGGTTAATGAGCAGTTCTTC

j_gene: TRBJ2-7
d_gene: TRBD1
v_gene: TRBV6-2/TRBV6-3
abundance: -
CDR3aa: CASSSPGQGAYEQYF
CDR3nt: TGTGCCAGCAGTTCGCCGGGACAGGGGGCCTACGAGCAGTACTTC

j_gene: TRBJ1-2
d_gene: TRBD1
v_gene: TRBV6-5
abundance: -
CDR3aa: CASSGHGTAYGYTF
CDR3nt: TGTGCCAGCAGCGGGCACGGGACAGCCTATGGCTACACCTTC

j_gene: TRBJ1-4
d_gene: -
v_gene: TRBV5-1
abundance: -
CDR3aa: CASSLDRTNEKLFF
CDR3nt: TGCGCCAGCAGCTTGGACAGGACTAATGAAAAACTGTTTTTT

j_gene: TRBJ1-2
d_gene: TRBD1
v_gene: TRBV5-1
abundance: -
CDR3aa: CASSLFGQGEVVTF
CDR3nt: TGCGCCAGCAGCTTGTTCGGTCAGGGGGAAGTAGTCACCTTC

j_gene: TRBJ2-7
d_gene: -
v_gene: TRBV2
abundance: -
CDR3aa: CASSDTSSYEQYF
CDR3nt: TGTGCCAGCAGTGATACAAGCTCCTACGAGCAGTACTTC

j_gene: TRBJ2-2
d_gene: TRBD1
v_gene: TRBV3-1/TRBV3-2
abundance: -
CDR3aa: CASSLQGVRGTGELFF
CDR3nt: TGTGCCAGCAGCCTACAGGGGGTCAGGGGTACCGGGGAGCTGTTTTTT

j_gene: TRBJ2-7
d_gene: TRBD1
v_gene: TRBV6-2/TRBV6-3
abundance: -
CDR3aa: CASSYSTGVNEQYF
CDR3nt: TGTGCCAGCAGTTACTCGACAGGGGTCAACGAGCAGTACTTC

j_gene: TRBJ2-3
d_gene: TRBD1
v_gene: TRBV24-1
abundance: -
CDR3aa: CATSDGTGFTDTQYF
CDR3nt: TGTGCCACCAGTGATGGGACAGGCTTCACAGATACGCAGTATTTT

j_gene: TRBJ1-2
d_gene: -
v_gene: TRBV12-3/TRBV12-4
abundance: once
CDR3aa: CASSSRVFGYTF
CDR3nt: TGTGCCAGCAGCTCCAGGGTTTTTGGCTACACCTTC

j_gene: TRBJ2-7
d_gene: -
v_gene: TRBV27
abundance: -
CDR3aa: CASSLSRGPREQYF
CDR3nt: TGTGCCAGCAGTTTGTCCAGGGGCCCACGCGAGCAGTACTTC

j_gene: TRBJ2-1
d_gene: -
v_gene: TRBV7-9
abundance: -
CDR3aa: CASTKEQGVSYNEQFF
CDR3nt: TGTGCCAGCACCAAAGAACAGGGAGTCTCCTACAATGAGCAGTTCTTC